Listed below are T cell receptor beta chains from one sample, sequenced in a study of T cell repertoires in cytomegalovirus infection. Which antigens these TCRs recognize remains unknown. Each CDR3 protein gets one entry after TCRdb re-called the reads with MiXCR. The sample lists some 500,000 distinct CDR3 sequences, around 40% seen once, with about 46% in the top ten. The specimen was cultured PBMCs, collected from culture after CMV antigen stimulation. These receptors originate from a human donor in good health (CMV status not recorded). Some clones in this sample may be carry-over from other donors' samples. CDR3s include the opening cysteine and the closing phenylalanine or tryptophan. The order of the fields is J gene, D gene, clone size, V gene, CDR3 protein, CDR3 DNA. A D gene is named only where the DNA matches it firmly. Rows may omit the clone size; those that give it use once, few, many or a size class.

>TRBJ2-7|-|few|TRBV7-2
CASSPQGNLNEQYF
TGTGCCAGCAGCCCGCAGGGCAATCTTAACGAGCAGTACTTC
>TRBJ2-4|-|-|TRBV6-2/TRBV6-3
CASSYSPNIQYF
TGTGCCAGCAGTTACTCTCCGAACATTCAGTACTTC
>TRBJ2-5|-|-|TRBV7-8
CASSFGQGVLGRETQYF
TGTGCCAGCAGCTTCGGCCAGGGAGTTCTGGGCCGAGAGACCCAGTACTTC
>TRBJ2-7|TRBD2|few|TRBV7-9
CASSFGGVYEQYF
TGTGCCAGCAGCTTTGGGGGGGTCTACGAGCAGTACTTC
>TRBJ2-5|-|-|TRBV6-5
CTTEEGQAQYF
TGTACAACCGAGGAGGGGCAGGCCCAGTACTTC
>TRBJ2-5|TRBD2|few|TRBV28
CASSSPGPAGGLETQYF
TGTGCCAGCAGTTCCCCCGGACCGGCGGGGGGGTTGGAGACCCAGTACTTC
>TRBJ1-5|-|-|TRBV2
CASRLYRSGNQPQHF
TGTGCCAGCAGACTGTACAGGTCGGGCAATCAGCCCCAGCATTTT
>TRBJ1-2|TRBD1|-|TRBV7-4
CASRGTGGTQDGYTF
TGTGCCAGCCGGGGGACAGGGGGCACTCAGGATGGCTACACCTTC
>TRBJ2-5|-|few|TRBV28
CASSRPDTIQETQYF
TGTGCCAGCAGTCGCCCCGACACGATCCAAGAGACCCAGTACTTC
>TRBJ2-1|-|-|TRBV12-3/TRBV12-4
CASSLLRGHEQFF
TGTGCCAGCAGTTTACTCCGGGGCCATGAGCAGTTCTTC
>TRBJ1-5|-|-|TRBV19
CASSIQGTSSNQPQHF
TGTGCCAGTAGTATACAGGGCACAAGTAGCAATCAGCCCCAGCATTTT
>TRBJ2-7|TRBD2|many|TRBV7-9
CASSSWGGDEQYF
TGTGCCAGCAGCTCCTGGGGGGGAGACGAGCAGTACTTC
>TRBJ2-7|-|-|TRBV6-1
CASSEIGVRYEQYF
TGTGCCAGCAGTGAAATTGGGGTTCGGTACGAGCAGTACTTC
>TRBJ1-4|TRBD1|-|TRBV28
CASSFPGQHEKLFF
TGTGCCAGCAGTTTTCCGGGACAGCACGAAAAACTGTTTTTT
>TRBJ2-5|TRBD2|-|TRBV6-2/TRBV6-3
CASSYLPRGAQYF
TGTGCCAGCAGTTACTTGCCCCGGGGGGCCCAGTACTTC
>TRBJ2-3|-|-|TRBV7-9
CASSLNPADTQYF
TGTGCCAGCAGCTTAAATCCCGCAGATACGCAGTATTTT
>TRBJ1-2|-|few|TRBV7-8
CASSSRTRVATTPAGYTF
TGTGCCAGCAGCTCGCGGACCCGAGTAGCGACAACCCCAGCCGGCTACACCTTC
>TRBJ2-3|TRBD1|few|TRBV6-1
CASRSHLRDRRPDTQYF
TGTGCCAGCAGATCCCATCTCCGGGACAGGAGGCCAGATACGCAGTATTTT
>TRBJ1-4|-|-|TRBV20-1
CSANRVRRTTNEKLFF
TGCAGTGCTAACAGGGTTAGAAGGACAACTAATGAAAAACTGTTTTTT
>TRBJ1-2|-|-|TRBV7-9
CASTLPGVYYGYTF
TGTGCCAGCACCCTACCGGGGGTCTACTATGGCTACACCTTC
>TRBJ1-2|-|-|TRBV6-5
CASSKVDAEFYGYTF
TGTGCCAGCAGTAAAGTTGATGCGGAGTTCTATGGCTACACCTTC
>TRBJ2-1|-|few|TRBV7-9
CASSPGTLDSYNEQFF
TGTGCCAGCAGCCCAGGGACTTTAGACTCCTACAATGAGCAGTTCTTC
>TRBJ1-2|TRBD1|-|TRBV7-9
CASSGGTGDGGYTF
TGTGCCAGCAGCGGCGGGACAGGGGATGGGGGCTACACCTTC
>TRBJ1-2|-|few|TRBV3-1
CASSPLGDLREVGYTF
TGTGCCAGCAGCCCGCTCGGGGACCTACGGGAAGTTGGCTACACCTTC
>TRBJ2-5|TRBD1|-|TRBV7-2
CASSKAPGTEETQYF
TGTGCCAGCAGCAAGGCCCCCGGGACAGAAGAGACCCAGTACTTC
>TRBJ1-3|-|few|TRBV7-8
CASSLTRQDGYSGNTIYF
TGTGCCAGCAGCTTAACGAGGCAGGACGGATACTCTGGAAACACCATATATTTT
>TRBJ2-5|-|-|TRBV7-9
CASSTWETQYF
TGTGCCAGCAGCACCTGGGAGACCCAGTACTTC
>TRBJ2-3|-|-|TRBV7-6
CASSDPGQGGSDTQYF
TGTGCCAGCAGCGACCCTGGGCAGGGAGGCTCAGATACGCAGTATTTT
>TRBJ2-7|-|many|TRBV6-1
CASTIGGPLGEQYF
TGTGCCAGCACCATAGGGGGACCCTTGGGCGAGCAGTACTTC
>TRBJ1-2|-|-|TRBV11-2
CASSPAVDYGYTF
TGTGCCAGCAGCCCCGCAGTGGACTATGGCTACACCTTC
>TRBJ1-2|TRBD1|-|TRBV12-3/TRBV12-4
CASSSRQGLGGYTF
TGTGCCAGCAGTTCAAGACAGGGTTTAGGTGGCTACACCTTC
>TRBJ1-5|-|few|TRBV6-1
CASSIRGRGNQPQHF
TGTGCCAGCAGTATCAGGGGAAGGGGCAATCAGCCCCAGCATTTT
>TRBJ2-1|-|-|TRBV6-1
CASSYQATNEQFF
TGTGCCAGCAGTTACCAAGCGACTAATGAGCAGTTCTTC
>TRBJ2-3|TRBD2|few|TRBV7-9
CASSLTPSGRDTQYF
TGTGCCAGCAGCTTAACCCCTAGCGGGAGGGATACGCAGTATTTT
>TRBJ1-5|-|few|TRBV2
CASREGNQPQHF
TGTGCCAGCAGGGAGGGCAATCAGCCCCAGCATTTT
>TRBJ2-5|-|-|TRBV14
CASSQDFWETQYF
TGTGCCAGCAGCCAAGATTTTTGGGAGACCCAGTACTTC
>TRBJ2-4|-|-|TRBV7-2
CASLQGVGNIQYF
TGTGCCAGCTTGCAGGGCGTCGGGAACATTCAGTACTTC
>TRBJ1-5|-|-|TRBV7-8
CASSFTRVAGTQPQHF
TGTGCCAGCAGCTTTACGAGAGTGGCGGGGACTCAGCCCCAGCATTTT
>TRBJ1-4|TRBD1|-|TRBV7-2
CASSLKGGGQVLPSQKLFF
TGTGCCAGCAGCTTAAAGGGCGGGGGACAGGTCCTCCCGAGCCAAAAACTGTTTTTT
>TRBJ1-3|TRBD1|many|TRBV7-9
CASSLLQGTNTIYF
TGTGCCAGCAGCTTACTACAGGGGACAAACACCATATATTTT
>TRBJ2-4|-|few|TRBV7-9
CASRHRRDSKNIQYF
TGTGCCAGCAGACATAGACGGGACTCGAAAAACATTCAGTACTTC
>TRBJ1-4|-|many|TRBV7-8
CASSSSLRQDEGKLFF
TGTGCCAGCAGCTCCAGCCTTAGACAGGACGAAGGAAAACTGTTTTTT
>TRBJ2-1|TRBD2|many|TRBV7-2
CASSFELAGEQFF
TGTGCCAGCAGCTTCGAACTAGCGGGGGAACAGTTCTTC
>TRBJ2-2|-|-|TRBV4-2
CASSHLTGELFF
TGTGCCAGCAGCCACCTCACCGGGGAGCTGTTTTTT
>TRBJ2-7|-|few|TRBV7-2
CASSLLSPSRNEQYF
TGTGCCAGCAGCCTGCTGTCCCCAAGTCGGAACGAGCAGTACTTC
>TRBJ2-3|TRBD2|few|TRBV2
CASIASGPADTQYF
TGTGCCAGCATAGCTAGCGGGCCCGCAGATACGCAGTATTTT
>TRBJ2-1|TRBD2|once|TRBV7-2
CASSLWGGGVDNEQFF
TGTGCCAGCAGCTTATGGGGCGGGGGGGTGGACAATGAGCAGTTCTTC
>TRBJ1-3|-|-|TRBV20-1
CSARLSGNTIYF
TGCAGTGCTAGACTCTCTGGAAACACCATATATTTT
>TRBJ2-3|-|-|TRBV7-2
CASSLVDRQYTDTQYF
TGTGCCAGCAGCTTAGTTGACAGGCAGTACACAGATACGCAGTATTTT
>TRBJ1-1|-|-|TRBV5-1
CASSKGDGSTEAFF
TGCGCCAGCAGTAAAGGGGATGGTAGCACTGAAGCTTTCTTT
>TRBJ2-7|TRBD2|-|TRBV27
CASTLYGATASGRPVSYEQYF
TGTGCCAGCACTCTATATGGGGCTACGGCTAGCGGGAGGCCGGTGTCCTACGAGCAGTACTTC
>TRBJ1-5|-|-|TRBV7-2
CASSTWGNQPQHF
TGTGCCAGCAGCACCTGGGGCAATCAGCCCCAGCATTTT
>TRBJ2-7|-|-|TRBV6-2/TRBV6-3
CASSYTTNRQTYEQYF
TGTGCCAGCAGTTACACGACCAACAGGCAGACCTACGAGCAGTACTTC
>TRBJ1-4|-|-|TRBV27
CATGGMGNEKLFF
TGTGCCACCGGAGGGATGGGTAATGAAAAACTGTTTTTT
>TRBJ2-7|TRBD2|-|TRBV7-6
CASSLNIAGTYEQYF
TGTGCCAGCAGCTTAAATATAGCGGGGACCTACGAGCAGTACTTC
>TRBJ2-7|TRBD1|-|TRBV28
CASTSGQYEQYF
TGTGCCAGCACCTCGGGACAGTACGAGCAGTACTTC
>TRBJ1-3|-|once|TRBV28
CASREGTGSGNTIYF
TGTGCCAGCAGAGAGGGGACGGGAAGTGGAAACACCATATATTTT
>TRBJ2-3|TRBD2|few|TRBV7-2
CASSVKLAGRFWDTQYF
TGTGCCAGCAGCGTTAAGCTAGCGGGGCGGTTTTGGGATACGCAGTATTTT